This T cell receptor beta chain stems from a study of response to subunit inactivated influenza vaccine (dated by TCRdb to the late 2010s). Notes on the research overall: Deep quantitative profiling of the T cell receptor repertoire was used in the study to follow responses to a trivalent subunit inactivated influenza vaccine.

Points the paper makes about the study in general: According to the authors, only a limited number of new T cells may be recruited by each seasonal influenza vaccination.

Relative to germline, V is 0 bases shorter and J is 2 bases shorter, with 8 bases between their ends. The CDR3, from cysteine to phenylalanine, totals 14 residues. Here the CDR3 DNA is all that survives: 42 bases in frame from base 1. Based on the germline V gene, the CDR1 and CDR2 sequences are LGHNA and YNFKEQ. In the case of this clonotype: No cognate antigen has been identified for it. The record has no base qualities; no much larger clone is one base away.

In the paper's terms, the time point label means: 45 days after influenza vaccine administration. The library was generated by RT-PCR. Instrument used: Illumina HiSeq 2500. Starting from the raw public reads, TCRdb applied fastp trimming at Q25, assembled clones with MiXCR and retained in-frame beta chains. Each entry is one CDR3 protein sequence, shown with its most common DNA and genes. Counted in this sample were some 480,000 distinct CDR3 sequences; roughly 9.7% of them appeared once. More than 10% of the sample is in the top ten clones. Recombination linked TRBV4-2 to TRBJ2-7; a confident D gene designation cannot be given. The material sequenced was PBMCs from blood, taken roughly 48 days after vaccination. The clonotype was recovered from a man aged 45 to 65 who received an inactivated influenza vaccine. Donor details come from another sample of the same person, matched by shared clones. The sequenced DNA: TGTGCCAGCAGCCAAGATGGCAGGCCCTACGAGCAGTACTTC. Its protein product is CASSQDGRPYEQYF.